This is a list of T cell receptor beta chains from one sample in a study of post-analysis software for immune sequencing data. TCRdb recomputed calls from the PCR reads with MiXCR, one row per CDR3 protein. The sample lists roughly 600,000 distinct CDR3 sequences; 44% were seen once. Input material: blood. All receptors derive from a girl aged 5-17 years with multiple sclerosis. CDR3s include the opening cysteine and the closing phenylalanine or tryptophan. A D gene is named only where the DNA matches it firmly. Clone size appears in some rows only: once, few, many, or a class for an expanded clone.

TRBV7-2,11,-,TRBJ2-7,-,CASSPLSEQYF,TGTGCCAGCAGCCCATTAAGCGAGCAGTACTTC
TRBV5-1,17,-,TRBJ2-3,-,CASSFRLGRGSTDTQYF,TGCGCCAGCAGCTTTCGGTTAGGGCGGGGCTCCACAGATACGCAGTATTTT
TRBV10-3,17,TRBD1,TRBJ2-6,few,CAIRAGTGTTGANVPTF,TGTGCCATCAGAGCCGGGACAGGGACGACTGGGGCCAACGTCCCGACTTTC
TRBV4-1,18,TRBD1,TRBJ2-6,few,CASSQDPGQVSGANVLTF,TGCGCCAGCAGCCAAGATCCCGGACAGGTCTCTGGGGCCAACGTCCTGACTTTC
TRBV2,14,TRBD2,TRBJ2-7,-,CASSASTSGYEQYF,TGTGCCAGCAGCGCATCGACTAGCGGATACGAGCAGTACTTC
TRBV2,15,TRBD2,TRBJ2-3,-,CASSDALAGVDTQYF,TGTGCCAGCAGTGATGCACTAGCGGGAGTAGATACGCAGTATTTT
TRBV29-1,12,-,TRBJ2-5,few,CSGREGFETQYF,TGCAGCGGCCGTGAGGGGTTCGAGACCCAGTACTTC
TRBV12-3/TRBV12-4,13,-,TRBJ1-5,-,CASTQRGGQPQHF,TGTGCCAGCACCCAACGGGGGGGCCAGCCCCAGCATTTT
TRBV4-1,15,-,TRBJ2-7,few,CASSQARGAPYEQYF,TGCGCCAGCAGCCAGGCCAGGGGGGCCCCCTACGAGCAGTACTTC
TRBV10-3,17,TRBD2,TRBJ2-3,-,CAISPGLAGGFADTQYF,TGTGCCATCAGCCCGGGACTAGCGGGAGGGTTCGCAGATACGCAGTATTTT
TRBV5-1,13,-,TRBJ1-1,few,CASISREGTEAFF,TGCGCCAGCATCTCTCGGGAAGGGACTGAAGCTTTCTTT
TRBV10-2,15,TRBD2,TRBJ2-5,few,CASSVFGGRYETQYF,TGCGCCAGCAGTGTATTTGGCGGGAGGTATGAGACCCAGTACTTC
TRBV6-5,15,TRBD1,TRBJ1-6,-,CASSYRQGARSPLHF,TGTGCCAGCAGTTATCGACAGGGGGCCCGTTCACCCCTCCACTTT
TRBV7-2,15,TRBD1,TRBJ1-1,few,CASSSGGLRGTEAFF,TGTGCCAGCAGCTCAGGGGGGCTAAGGGGCACTGAAGCTTTCTTT
TRBV7-8,15,TRBD1,TRBJ1-1,once,CASSLMGDRNTEAFF,TGTGCCAGCAGCTTAATGGGGGACAGGAACACTGAAGCTTTCTTT
TRBV4-2,17,TRBD2,TRBJ2-3,-,CASSLHWTSGREDTQYF,TGTGCCAGCAGCCTCCATTGGACTAGCGGGAGGGAAGATACGCAGTATTTT